What follows is one TCR beta chain and its context. Its antigen remains unknown. The data are from a study of regulatory T cells in long-lasting Graves disease. Overall study results and limits: Blood alone, not thyroid tissue, was studied.

The CDR3 covers 15 residues. V shed 3 bases and J 1 base; nucleotides not matched to a gene: 3. CDR1 and CDR2 (germline): LNHDA, SQIVND (reference sequence). Arm-PCR of CDR3 regions and iRepertoire HTBI primers were used to build TCR beta libraries. One entry per CDR3 protein, called by TCRdb with MiXCR from the multiplex PCR reads. The top ten hold roughly a sixth of the sample, which has 350,000 to 450,000 distinct CDR3 sequences, about 16% seen once. Time point here: newly diagnosed GD, antithyroid drugs for less than 3 months. After RNA was extracted from PBMCs, the TCR library was made from it. The same sample was also used in a study of T cells in Graves' hyperthyroidism and ophthalmopathy. As reported in that work: Most thyroid clonotypes with frequency above 0.001 were detected in blood.

Specimen: peripheral blood mononuclear cells (PBMCs), collected at new diagnosis, from a patient treated with antithyroid drugs. The clonotype originates from a woman aged 30 to 39 with Graves disease. This chain links TRBV19 with TRBJ2-3, with TRBD2 matching 8 bases. The CDR3: CASSMDGRGTDTQYF. In DNA, the CDR3 is TGTGCCAGTAGTATGGACGGGAGGGGCACAGATACGCAGTATTTT.